This is a list of T cell receptor beta chains from one sample in a study of early T cells in non-severe SARS-CoV-2 infection. Each CDR3 protein gets one entry after TCRdb re-called the 5' RACE reads with MiXCR. The sample carries 45,000 to 75,000 distinct CDR3 sequences, roughly 13% recorded once. Sequenced: whole blood. The receptors come from an adult who was a healthcare worker with PCR-confirmed SARS-CoV-2 infection or an uninfected control (not recorded which). Both conserved end residues are part of each CDR3. The order of the fields is clone size, V gene, CDR3 length, CDR3 protein. For some rows the clone size is stated as once, few or many, or as a class when expanded; others skip it.

. TRBV12-3/TRBV12-4 14 CASTQVTVNQPQHF
. TRBV29-1 13 CSVRTSETGEQFF
. TRBV28 11 CASSLTGRAFF
. TRBV2 11 CASRGVEKLFF
. TRBV7-2 17 CASSLFVAITLNEGQFF
few TRBV27 14 CASSLYGGTGELFF
many TRBV10-2 18 CASETPTGAALGANVLTF
. TRBV5-6 13 CASSLTRVVEAFF
few TRBV21-1 16 CASSKGAGSSYNEQFF
few TRBV10-1 13 CASSQQGKNEQFF
many TRBV20-1 15 CSAGIPRTFSYEQYF
. TRBV20-1 13 CSAARQGNTEAFF
few TRBV10-3 14 CAITKSPGPDTQYF
. TRBV20-1 13 CSAYGASEETQYF
many TRBV4-3 16 CASSQDTGGRYNEQFF
once TRBV29-1 13 CSVEGLVTYEQYF
few TRBV30 12 CAWSTGSYEQYF
many TRBV5-4 12 CASSWGTAEAFF
. TRBV3-1 11 CASSQAGEQFF
. TRBV6-2/TRBV6-3 14 CASSNAVMNTEAFF
. TRBV10-3 15 CAISDGTSGGETQYF
many TRBV29-1 14 CSVVDREFSYEQYF
few TRBV11-2 16 CASSPQTGLLTGELFF
. TRBV29-1 13 CSFSGGRTDTQYF
many TRBV2 13 CASSEQGLETQYF
few TRBV11-1 12 CASRGTGNEQYF
. TRBV5-1 12 CASSFSTDTQYF
. TRBV20-1 13 CSADRTGQETQYF
. TRBV7-8 15 CASSFPGQGEDEQFF
many TRBV7-8 16 CASSLVSGTRREKLFF
. TRBV7-8 15 CASSSGLSNTGELFF
many TRBV28 21 CASSPRASGGPLRPTYNEQFF
few TRBV2 16 CASRASGRAGRDTQYF
few TRBV29-1 13 CSVHTGRITEAFF
. TRBV7-2 13 CASSLTSSHEQYF
many TRBV4-3 15 CASSQVAGPTDTQYF
. TRBV3-1 16 CASSLKRGESNQPQHF
few TRBV5-4 15 CASRSTTGIRNGYTF
few TRBV28 15 CASSLLRGNNYGYTF
. TRBV14 14 CASSLTGGPYEQYF
few TRBV7-2 12 CASSLVKRAYTF
few TRBV6-2/TRBV6-3 15 CASSPSVAGAGELFF
many TRBV28 11 CASSRSRELFF
many TRBV12-3/TRBV12-4 11 CASSRNEKLFF
once TRBV3-1 16 CASSQVMESRGTEAFF
few TRBV19 16 CASSPSGTSGRDTQYF